Detailed here is one TCR beta chain. These data are taken from a study of blood T cell repertoires in COVID-19. The ends were cut back, 2 bases at V and 8 bases at J, with 15 bases in the middle. The germline CDR1 and CDR2 sequences are MNHEY and SVGAGI. The CDR3 extends over 14 amino acids. Only in-frame clones appear in the TCRdb table, and some are missing; sequencing was by immunoSEQ multiplex PCR. The repertoire consists of around 310,000 clones, with nearly 90% occurring once and the leading ten covering 1%. The receptor's source is a woman in her 40s with COVID-19, enrolled during active disease. The rearrangement joins TRBV6-5 to TRBJ1-2; a weak D match, TRBD1 (5 bases). Sequences were obtained from peripheral blood. In DNA, the CDR3 is TGTGCCAGCAGTTACGGAGCCCAGGGAGGAGGCTACACCTTC. It specifies CASSYGAQGGGYTF.